This passage covers 9 T cell receptor beta chains from one sample sequenced in a study of metastatic and nonmetastatic thyroid tumors. TCRdb re-called clones via MiXCR from the PCR reads. The sample lists about 39,000 clones; around 15% were seen once. Nobody among the patients had been given any treatment before thyroid surgery. The specimen was blood. These receptors were obtained from a female donor with papillary thyroid cancer or a benign thyroid nodule (not recorded which). Some clones in this sample may be carry-over from other donors' samples.

This clone is medium-sized. The gene calls are TRBV12-3 or TRBV12-4 and TRBJ2-7; D unresolved. The CDR3 totals 12 residues. V was clipped by 1 base and J by 2 bases, with 3 bases between them. CDR3 in amino acids: CASSLDTYEQYF. The CDR3 DNA reads TGTGCCAGCAGTTTAGATACCTACGAGCAGTACTTC.

The chain employs TRBV2 and TRBJ2-7; D call uncertain. The germline CDR1 and CDR2 sequences are SNHLY and FYNNEI. The V and J ends lost 6 bases and 7 bases respectively, with 10 bases between them. This CDR3 contains 11 residues. The CDR3 DNA reads as TGTGCCAGCAGCGCTGGCGAAGAGCAGTACTTC. Its protein product is CASSAGEEQYF.

This clone was detected ten times or more. The chain uses TRBV12-3 or TRBV12-4 and TRBJ1-1; D remains ambiguous. V lost 5 bases and J lost 1, with 14 bases in between. This CDR3 comprises 15 residues. CDR3 region: CASSLTRSGNTEAFF. Here the CDR3 DNA reads TGTGCCAGCAGTCTGACCCGATCAGGGAACACTGAAGCTTTCTTT.

This clone was found many times. The rearrangement uses TRBV6-1 and TRBJ2-1, with TRBD2 matching 11 bases. Unmatched junction bases numbered 1, after V lost 6 bases and J lost 3 bases. The CDR3 is made up of 14 amino acids. Germline CDR1 is MNHNS and CDR2 is SASEGT. The CDR3 sequence is CASSGTSGYNEQFF. In nucleotides, the CDR3 is TGTGCCAGCAGCGGGACTAGCGGCTACAATGAGCAGTTCTTC.

V usage is TRBV19 and J usage is TRBJ2-5; 9 nucleotides match TRBD1. CDR3 length: 13 amino acids. Trimming at V came to 8 bases and at J to 3 bases, leaving 4 bases not matched to a gene. Germline CDR1 LNHDA, CDR2 SQIVND (reference sequence). CDR3 amino acids: CASGGTGKETQYF. DNA of the CDR3: TGTGCCAGTGGGGGGACAGGGAAAGAGACCCAGTACTTC.

The sample holds many counts of this clone. The chain has TRBV10-3 and TRBJ1-3; 8 bases align to TRBD1. Germline lookup yields CDR1 ENHRY and CDR2 SYGVKD. J was trimmed by 5 bases and V by 6 bases; bases with no gene match: 21. CDR3 length equals 19 residues. CDR3 loop: CAISDPSAQGAAGRNTIYF. Here the CDR3 DNA reads TGTGCCATCAGCGACCCCAGCGCCCAGGGGGCCGCAGGGAGAAACACCATATATTTT.

Comments on this clone: The germline gene is not matched at one end of the junction; a read error may be the cause. The chain joins TRBV11-3 to TRBJ1-1; D is ambiguous. Germline CDR1 reads SGHNT; CDR2 reads YENEEA. This CDR3 has 14 amino acids. The CDR3: CASSPRTDATEASF. The CDR3 nucleotides read TGTGCCAGCAGCCCCCGTACGGATGCCACTGAAGCTTCCTTT.

In its sample, this clone was seen many times. The rearrangement uses TRBV7-3 and TRBJ2-3; D uncertain. The V end lost 5 bases, the J end lost 5 bases, and 11 bases lay between the germline ends. There are 13 residues in the CDR3. CDR1 and CDR2 from the germline V gene are SGHTA and FQGTGA. The CDR3 bases are TGTGCCAGCAGCCTCCACTCTGAAGATACGCAGTATTTT. Protein: CASSLHSEDTQYF.

J is TRBJ2-7 and V is TRBV20-1; D is ambiguous. CDR1 is DFQATT, CDR2 SNEGSKA, per germline (reference sequence). The CDR3 totals 11 residues. Trimming took 3 bases from V and 4 from J, leaving 7 bases between them. The CDR3 nucleotides are TGCAGTGCTAGGTCTACTTACGAGCAGTACTTC. Residues: CSARSTYEQYF.